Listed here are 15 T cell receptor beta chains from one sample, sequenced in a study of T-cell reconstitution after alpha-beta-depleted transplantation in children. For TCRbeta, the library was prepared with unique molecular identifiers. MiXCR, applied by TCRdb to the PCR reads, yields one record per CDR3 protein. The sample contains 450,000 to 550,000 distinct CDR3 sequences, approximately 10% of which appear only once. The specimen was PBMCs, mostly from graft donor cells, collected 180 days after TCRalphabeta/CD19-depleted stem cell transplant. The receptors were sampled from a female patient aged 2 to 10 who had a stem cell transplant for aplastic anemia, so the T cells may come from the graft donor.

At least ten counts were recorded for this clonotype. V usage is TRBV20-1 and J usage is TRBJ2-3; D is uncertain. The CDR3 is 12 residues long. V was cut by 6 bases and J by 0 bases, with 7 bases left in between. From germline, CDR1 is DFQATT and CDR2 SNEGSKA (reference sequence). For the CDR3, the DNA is TGCAGTGCCGACCCGAGCACAGATACGCAGTATTTT. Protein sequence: CSADPSTDTQYF.

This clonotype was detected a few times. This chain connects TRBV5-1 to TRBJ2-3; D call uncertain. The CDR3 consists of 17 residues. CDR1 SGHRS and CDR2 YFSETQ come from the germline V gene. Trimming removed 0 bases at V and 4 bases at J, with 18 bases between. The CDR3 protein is CASSLGPRWDLADTQYF. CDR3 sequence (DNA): TGCGCCAGCAGCTTGGGCCCTCGGTGGGATCTGGCAGATACGCAGTATTTT.

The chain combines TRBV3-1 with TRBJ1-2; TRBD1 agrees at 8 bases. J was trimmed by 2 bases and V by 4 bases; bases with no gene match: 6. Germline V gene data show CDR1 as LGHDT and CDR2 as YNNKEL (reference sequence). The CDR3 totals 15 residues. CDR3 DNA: TGTGCCAGCAGCCTCCCGGGACAGGTGAACTATGGCTACACCTTC. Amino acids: CASSLPGQVNYGYTF.

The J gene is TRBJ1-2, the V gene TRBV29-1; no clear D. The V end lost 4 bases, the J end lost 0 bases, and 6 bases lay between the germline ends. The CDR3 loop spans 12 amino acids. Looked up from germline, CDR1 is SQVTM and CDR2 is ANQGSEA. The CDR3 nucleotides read TGCAGCGTTGTGGGCCCTAACTATGGCTACACCTTC. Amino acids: CSVVGPNYGYTF.

The CDR3 DNA is TGTGCCAGCAGCCCGAACGGACAGTTCACAGATACGCAGTATTTT. Amino acids: CASSPNGQFTDTQYF. The chain employs TRBV7-3 and TRBJ2-3, with D possibly TRBD1 on 6 matching bases. Germline V gene sequence: CDR1 SGHTA, CDR2 FQGTGA. CDR3 size: 15 residues. The V end was cut by 5 bases, the J end by 2 bases, with 14 bases between.

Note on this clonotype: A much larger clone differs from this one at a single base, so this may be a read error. The CDR3 sequence: CASSLANRAGDDAFF. In DNA form, the CDR3 reads TGCGCCAGCAGCTTGGCCAATAGGGCTGGGGATGACGCTTTCTTT. The V gene is TRBV5-1, the J gene TRBJ1-1; no definite D call. CDR3 size: 15 residues. V was shortened by 0 bases and J by 11 bases, with 20 bases between the two germline ends. Per germline, CDR1 SGHRS and CDR2 YFSETQ.

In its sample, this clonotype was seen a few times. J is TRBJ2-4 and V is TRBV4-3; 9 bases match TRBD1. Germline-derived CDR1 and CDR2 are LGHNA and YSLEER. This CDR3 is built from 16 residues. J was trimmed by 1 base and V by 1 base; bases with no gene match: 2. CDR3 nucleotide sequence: TGCGCCAGCAGCCAAGGGGGACAGGGCGCCAAAAACATTCAGTACTTC. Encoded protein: CASSQGGQGAKNIQYF.

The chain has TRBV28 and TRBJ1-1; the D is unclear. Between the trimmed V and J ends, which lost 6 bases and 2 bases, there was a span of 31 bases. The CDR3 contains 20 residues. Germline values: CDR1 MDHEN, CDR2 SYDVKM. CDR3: CASSPPGRVLHQLINTEAFF. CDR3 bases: TGTGCCAGCAGCCCCCCAGGCCGAGTTCTCCACCAGCTTATCAACACTGAAGCTTTCTTT.

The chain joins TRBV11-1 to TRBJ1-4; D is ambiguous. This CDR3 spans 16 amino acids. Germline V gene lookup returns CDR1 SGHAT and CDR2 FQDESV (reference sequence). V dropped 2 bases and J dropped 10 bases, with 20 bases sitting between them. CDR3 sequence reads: CASSLLYGPHPVKLFF. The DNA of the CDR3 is TGTGCCAGCAGCTTACTCTACGGGCCCCATCCGGTAAAACTGTTTTTT.

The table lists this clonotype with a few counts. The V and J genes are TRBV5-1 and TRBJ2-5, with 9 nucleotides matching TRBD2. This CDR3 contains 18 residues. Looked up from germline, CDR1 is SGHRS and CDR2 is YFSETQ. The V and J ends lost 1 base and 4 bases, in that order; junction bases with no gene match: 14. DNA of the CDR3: TGCGCCAGCAGCTTGATTGAGGGACTAGCTGTGGGAGGAGAGACCCAGTACTTC. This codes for CASSLIEGLAVGGETQYF.

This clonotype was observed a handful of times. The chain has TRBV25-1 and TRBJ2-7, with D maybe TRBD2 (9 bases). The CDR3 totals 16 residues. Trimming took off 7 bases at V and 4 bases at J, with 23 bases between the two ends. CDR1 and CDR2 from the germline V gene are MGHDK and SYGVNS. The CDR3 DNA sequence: TGTGCCAGCATTGGACAGGGCAGGCGGGGGGGTTACGAGCAGTACTTC. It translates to CASIGQGRRGGYEQYF.

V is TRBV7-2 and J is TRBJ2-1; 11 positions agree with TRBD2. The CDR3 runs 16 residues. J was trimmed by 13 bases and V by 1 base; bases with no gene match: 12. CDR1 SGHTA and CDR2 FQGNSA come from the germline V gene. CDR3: CASSLGGALAGGLQFF. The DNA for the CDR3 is TGTGCCAGCAGCTTAGGGGGAGCATTAGCGGGAGGGTTACAGTTCTTC.

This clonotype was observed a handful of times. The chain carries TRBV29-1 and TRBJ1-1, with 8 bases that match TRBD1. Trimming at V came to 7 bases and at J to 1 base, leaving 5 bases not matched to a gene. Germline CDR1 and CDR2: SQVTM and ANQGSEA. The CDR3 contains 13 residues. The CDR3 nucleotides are TGCAGCGCCGGCGGACAGGGGAACACTGAAGCTTTCTTT. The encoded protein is CSAGGQGNTEAFF.

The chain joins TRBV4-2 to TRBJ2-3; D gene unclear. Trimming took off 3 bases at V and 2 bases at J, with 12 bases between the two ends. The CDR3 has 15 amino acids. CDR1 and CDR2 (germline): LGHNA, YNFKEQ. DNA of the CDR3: TGTGCCAGCAGCCAGGAGCTCCAGCTCACAGATACGCAGTATTTT. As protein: CASSQELQLTDTQYF.

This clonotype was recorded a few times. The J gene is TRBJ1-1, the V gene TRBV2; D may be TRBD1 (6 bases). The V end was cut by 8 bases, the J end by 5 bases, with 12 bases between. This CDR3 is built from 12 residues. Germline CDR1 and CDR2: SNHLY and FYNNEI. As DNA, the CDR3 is TGTGCCAGCGGGGGGGGCGTGACTGAAGCTTTCTTT. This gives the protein CASGGGVTEAFF.